These 23 T cell receptor beta chains share one sample of origin, sequenced in a study of regulatory T cells in long-lasting Graves disease. As for time point: persistent/refractory GD, antithyroid drugs over 5 years with positive TRAb. RNA isolated from PBMCs was used to make the TCR library. Combining iRepertoire HTBI primers with Arm-PCR of CDR3 regions, the authors built TCR beta libraries. Each CDR3 protein gets one entry after TCRdb re-called the multiplex PCR reads with MiXCR. The sample has roughly 450,000 distinct CDR3 sequences; about 20% are singletons. This specimen was peripheral blood mononuclear cells (PBMCs), taken when the disease was refractory, from a patient treated with antithyroid drugs. All receptors derive from a female donor with Graves disease.

The chain joins TRBV30 to TRBJ2-7; the D gene is possibly TRBD1 (5 bases). CDR1 is GTSNPN, CDR2 SVGIG, per germline (reference sequence). The CDR3 runs to 14 residues. V was trimmed by 3 bases and J by 6 bases, leaving 18 bases between them. The CDR3 region has the DNA TGTGCCTGGAGCTTGCCTAGGGGCTTTGGCGAGCAGTACTTC. This gives the protein CAWSLPRGFGEQYF.

This clonotype was seen at least ten times. The chain uses TRBV2 and TRBJ2-2; no clear D gene. Trimming removed 7 bases from V and 0 bases from J, with 9 bases in between. Germline values: CDR1 SNHLY, CDR2 FYNNEI. This CDR3 contains 14 residues. The CDR3 sequence: CASTGRTNTGELFF. CDR3 nucleotide sequence: TGTGCCAGCACCGGACGTACGAACACCGGGGAGCTGTTTTTT.

V and J are TRBV19 and TRBJ2-5; D is unclear. CDR3 length: 13 residues. V gave up 3 bases and J gave up 4 bases, with 9 bases separating them. Germline CDR1 reads LNHDA; CDR2 reads SQIVND (reference sequence). CDR3 bases: TGTGCCAGTAGTATGACGAGAGGAGAGACCCAGTACTTC. It specifies CASSMTRGETQYF.

Here the CDR3 reads CASSQEDGITGELFF. CDR3 sequence (DNA): TGCGCCAGCAGCCAAGAGGACGGAATCACCGGGGAGCTGTTTTTT. The V call is TRBV4-1, the J call TRBJ2-2; D is undetermined. CDR3 length equals 15 residues. V lost 0 bases, J lost 4 bases, and 9 bases lay in between. Per the germline V gene, CDR1 is MGHRA and CDR2 is YSYEKL.

This clonotype was observed a handful of times. The chain uses TRBV24-1 and TRBJ2-3; weak D call: TRBD2 (7 bases). V lost 5 bases and J 4 bases, leaving 9 bases between the germline ends. The CDR3 extends over 13 amino acids. Germline V gene data show CDR1 as KGHDR and CDR2 as SFDVKD. CDR3 nucleotide sequence: TGTGCCACCAGTGGGGGGGGCTCAGATACGCAGTATTTT. Encoded protein: CATSGGGSDTQYF.

The chain is built from TRBV20-1 and TRBJ1-1, with D uncertain. The germline V gene encodes CDR1 DFQATT and CDR2 SNEGSKA (reference sequence). Trimming pared 3 bases from V and 4 bases from J, leaving 9 bases between. The CDR3 totals 12 residues. The CDR3 loop reads CSASFSGTEAFF. The CDR3 DNA follows: TGCAGTGCTAGTTTCTCCGGCACTGAAGCTTTCTTT.

The chain employs TRBV12-3 or TRBV12-4 and TRBJ2-7, with 8 positions matching TRBD2. There are 17 residues in the CDR3. The junction had 15 bases not matched to a gene; V was cut back by 5 bases and J by 3 bases. CDR3 residues: CASSPYFFGGGRYEQYF. As DNA, the CDR3 is TGTGCCAGCAGTCCCTACTTTTTCGGGGGGGGCCGCTACGAGCAGTACTTC.

This clonotype was counted between two and nine times. The chain couples TRBV20-1 to TRBJ2-7, with 7 bases identical to TRBD2. The CDR3 runs 15 residues. Trimming removed 1 base from V and 2 bases from J; junction bases left unmatched: 8. In germline, CDR1 is DFQATT, CDR2 SNEGSKA (reference sequence). In DNA, the CDR3 is TGCAGTGCTAGAGGATTGGGGGGGGAAACCTACGAGCAGTACTTC. It is translated as CSARGLGGETYEQYF.

This clonotype was observed once. A much larger clone lies a single base off, so this may be a read error. The V gene is TRBV11-2, the J gene TRBJ1-1; D is unresolved. The CDR3 has 13 amino acids. Germline V lookup: CDR1 SGHAT, CDR2 FQNNGV. V lost 2 bases and J lost 7, with 11 bases in between. This CDR3 is CASSLIPRNEAFF. DNA for the CDR3: TGTGCCAGCAGCTTAATCCCCCGAAATGAAGCTTTCTTT.

This chain connects TRBV20-1 to TRBJ2-7; 7 bases are a match to TRBD1. The junction had 7 bases not matched to a gene; V was cut back by 0 bases and J by 2 bases. The CDR3 has 15 amino acids. Germline V gives CDR1 DFQATT, CDR2 SNEGSKA (reference sequence). This CDR3 reads CSARDGDRPTYEQYF. The CDR3 region has the DNA TGCAGTGCTAGAGATGGGGACAGACCCACCTACGAGCAGTACTTC.

The chain links TRBV2 to TRBJ2-7, with unresolved D. The V gene lost 6 bases and the J gene lost 2 bases, with 14 bases spanning the gap. Germline V lookup: CDR1 SNHLY, CDR2 FYNNEI. This CDR3 spans 14 amino acids. The CDR3 DNA reads TGTGCCAGCAGCCAAGGAAGGGTTACCTACGAGCAGTACTTC. Translation: CASSQGRVTYEQYF.

This CDR3 is CAWSVVVRHLLHF. The CDR3 nucleotides read TGTGCCTGGAGTGTAGTCGTCAGGCACCTCCTCCACTTT. The chain combines TRBV30 with TRBJ1-6, with unresolved D. The CDR3 loop spans 13 amino acids. Germline CDR1 is GTSNPN and CDR2 is SVGIG (reference sequence). Trimming cost V 0 bases and J 15 bases, with 15 bases left between them.

This clonotype occurred many times. The chain combines TRBV9 with TRBJ2-5; D gene uncertain. Trimming removed 0 bases at V and 5 bases at J, with 8 bases between. The CDR3 loop spans 13 amino acids. Germline assignment: CDR1 SGDLS and CDR2 YYNGEE. The CDR3 loop is CASSVAVGETQYF. The CDR3 bases are TGTGCCAGCAGCGTAGCCGTGGGGGAGACCCAGTACTTC.

This clonotype has just a few counts. The chain couples TRBV7-9 to TRBJ1-6; possible D gene TRBD1, 5 bases. Trimming took 5 bases from V and 7 from J, leaving 12 bases between them. The germline CDR1 and CDR2 sequences are SEHNR and FQNEAQ (reference sequence). The CDR3 has 14 amino acids. This chain's CDR3 is CASSAQGRNSPLHF. As DNA, the CDR3 is TGTGCCAGCAGCGCCCAGGGACGAAATTCACCCCTCCACTTT.

This chain links TRBV6-5 with TRBJ1-1; D is unresolved. The CDR3 totals 11 residues. Germline values: CDR1 MNHEY, CDR2 SVGAGI. The V gene lost 2 bases and the J gene lost 8 bases, with 6 bases spanning the gap. DNA of the CDR3: TGTGCCAGCAGTTACATTTCAGAAGCTTTCTTT. The encoded protein is CASSYISEAFF.

This clonotype was seen a handful of times. This sequence joins TRBV30 and TRBJ1-2; TRBD1 aligns across 9 bases. CDR1 GTSNPN and CDR2 SVGIG come from the germline V gene (reference sequence). V lost 8 bases to trimming and J lost 4 bases; unmatched junction nucleotides: 2. The CDR3 has 11 residues. The CDR3 sequence: CAGQGSYGYTF. The CDR3 DNA reads TGTGCCGGACAGGGGTCCTATGGCTACACCTTC.

This clonotype was seen many times. This chain links TRBV6-5 with TRBJ2-7; 8 nucleotides match TRBD2. V lost 0 bases to trimming and J lost 6 bases; unmatched junction nucleotides: 10. CDR1 is MNHEY, CDR2 SVGAGI, per germline. This CDR3 has 16 residues. CDR3 DNA: TGTGCCAGCAGTTACTCAGACGGGAGGGCCTCGAGCGAGCAGTACTTC. Translated, it gives CASSYSDGRASSEQYF.

The chain carries TRBV9 and TRBJ2-7; TRBD1 might be the D (6 bases). The CDR3 loop spans 14 amino acids. CDR1 and CDR2 (germline): SGDLS, YYNGEE. V shed 4 bases and J shed 0 bases, with 11 bases lying between them. CDR3 residues: CASSRQEGSYEQYF. DNA for the CDR3: TGTGCCAGCAGCCGACAGGAAGGCTCCTACGAGCAGTACTTC. Combining the CDR3 with reference TRBV9 and TRBJ2-7 gives the whole variable domain DSGVTQTPKHLITATGQRVTLRCSPRSGDLSVYWYQQSLDQGLQFLIQYYNGEERAKGNILERFSAQQFPDLHSELNLSSLELGDSALYFCASSRQEGSYEQYFGPGTRLTVT.

The rearrangement uses TRBV19 and TRBJ1-1; a weak D match, TRBD1 (6 bases). V shed 3 bases and J shed 5 bases, with 19 bases lying between them. This CDR3 comprises 16 residues. The V gene's germline CDR1 is LNHDA and CDR2 SQIVND (reference sequence). CDR3 protein: CASSIGGGRGGTEAFF. CDR3 DNA sequence: TGTGCCAGTAGTATTGGGGGGGGCAGAGGAGGTACTGAAGCTTTCTTT.

With regard to this clonotype: One junction end does not reproduce the germline sequence, and a read error may be involved. V usage is TRBV9 and J usage is TRBJ2-7, with D tentatively TRBD1 or TRBD2 (6 bases each). The germline V gene has CDR1 SGDLS and CDR2 YYNGEE. The CDR3 is 14 amino acids. The CDR3: CASSARDNPSEQCF. CDR3 coding DNA: TGTGCCAGCAGCGCCCGGGACAATCCTAGCGAGCAGTGCTTC.

The CDR3 loop is CASSTGTGRYVSPLHF. For the CDR3, the DNA is TGTGCCAGCAGCACCGGGACAGGGCGTTATGTTTCACCCCTCCACTTT. The rearrangement joins TRBV28 to TRBJ1-6, with 9 bases identical to TRBD1. This CDR3 is built from 16 residues. V was clipped by 6 bases and J by 9 bases; unmatched bases: 12. Per germline, CDR1 MDHEN and CDR2 SYDVKM.

At least ten counts were recorded for this clonotype. CDR3 loop: CASSNREMNTEAFF. The CDR3 coding sequence is TGTGCCAGCAGTAACAGGGAGATGAACACTGAAGCTTTCTTT. This chain links TRBV3-1 with TRBJ1-1, with D perhaps TRBD1 (6 bases). The CDR3 extends over 14 amino acids. V was trimmed by 6 bases and J by 0 bases, leaving 11 bases between them. Germline loops: CDR1 LGHDT, CDR2 YNNKEL (reference sequence).

This clonotype turned up a few times. The V call is TRBV6-1, the J call TRBJ2-7; 11 positions match TRBD2. CDR3 length: 16 amino acids. V lost 7 bases, J lost 4 bases, and 12 bases stayed unmatched. Germline V lookup: CDR1 MNHNS, CDR2 SASEGT. CDR3 region: CASKKGSGRAGYEQYF. CDR3 DNA: TGTGCCAGCAAAAAGGGTAGCGGGAGGGCCGGGTACGAGCAGTACTTC.